Listed below are T cell receptor beta chains from one sample, sequenced in a study of shared clonotypes between healthy human individuals. Repertoires were generated with immunoSEQ multiplex PCR, while TCRdb's copy carries only in-frame clones and drops some. This sample has around 1.6 million clones, with about 98% found just once. Source material: naive CD4+ T cells sorted from blood. Receptor source: a man aged 25-45 years in good health. Both conserved end residues are part of each CDR3. Fields, in order: CDR3 length, D gene, J gene, clone size, V gene, CDR3 protein, CDR3 DNA. D genes are given only for firm matches. Expanded clones get a size class; other rows say once, few or many, or leave the size out.

>14|-|TRBJ1-5|-|TRBV28
CACQEGRSNQPQHF
TGTGCCTGCCAGGAGGGGCGTAGCAATCAGCCCCAGCATTTT
>17|-|TRBJ2-1|-|TRBV5-1
CASSLAGRVRSYNEQFF
TGCGCCAGCAGCTTGGCGGGCCGGGTACGATCCTACAATGAGCAGTTCTTC
>12|TRBD2|TRBJ2-7|-|TRBV30
CAWKSTSGTQYF
TGTGCCTGGAAGTCGACTAGCGGGACACAGTACTTC
>15|-|TRBJ1-5|-|TRBV9
CASSASSDSNQPQHF
TGTGCCAGCAGCGCCAGCTCGGATAGTAATCAGCCCCAGCATTTT
>13|TRBD1|TRBJ2-3|-|TRBV7-9
CASSPRTGDTQYF
TGTGCCAGCTCCCCCCGGACAGGAGATACGCAGTATTTT
>13|TRBD2|TRBJ2-1|-|TRBV5-1
CASNGGGHNEQFF
TGCGCCAGCAATGGGGGAGGGCACAATGAGCAGTTCTTC
>15|TRBD2|TRBJ2-7|-|TRBV4-1
CASSSQLAGIYEQYF
TGCGCCAGCAGCTCTCAACTAGCGGGAATATACGAGCAGTACTTC
>15|-|TRBJ1-2|once|TRBV5-5
CASSLARGLGYGYTF
TGTGCCAGCAGCTTGGCAAGGGGGTTGGGCTATGGCTACACCTTC
>14|-|TRBJ2-7|-|TRBV10-3
CAIRSSWGFYEQYF
TGTGCCATCAGGTCATCGTGGGGTTTCTACGAGCAGTACTTC
>15|-|TRBJ1-2|-|TRBV6-5
CASSQGGGLHEGYTF
TGTGCCAGCAGTCAAGGGGGGGGACTTCATGAAGGCTACACCTTC
>11|-|TRBJ2-3|-|TRBV20-1
CSAERTDTQYF
TGCAGTGCGGAACGCACAGATACGCAGTATTTT
>17|-|TRBJ2-2|-|TRBV28
CASSFPGVAENTGELFF
TGTGCCAGCAGTTTTCCGGGGGTAGCGGAAAACACCGGGGAGCTGTTTTTT
>14|TRBD1|TRBJ2-2|-|TRBV10-3
CAISVTGATGELFF
TGTGCCATCAGTGTGACAGGGGCCACCGGGGAGCTGTTTTTT
>15|-|TRBJ1-2|-|TRBV11-2
CASSLDPDANYGYTF
TGTGCCAGCAGCTTAGATCCAGACGCTAACTATGGCTACACCTTC
>16|TRBD1|TRBJ1-2|-|TRBV2
CASKRDRALRGYGYTF
TGTGCCAGCAAACGAGACAGGGCTTTGCGGGGCTATGGCTACACCTTC
>14|-|TRBJ2-7|-|TRBV2
CASTIGSRPYEQYF
TGTGCCAGCACCATCGGCTCGCGCCCCTACGAGCAGTACTTC
>13|TRBD1|TRBJ2-7|-|TRBV6-5
CATLDRAVNEQYF
TGTGCCACTTTGGACAGGGCTGTTAACGAGCAGTACTTC
>19|TRBD2|TRBJ2-7|-|TRBV7-9
CASSPTLLKTSGNSYEQYF
TGTGCCAGCAGCCCGACACTCTTGAAGACTAGCGGCAACTCCTACGAGCAGTACTTC
>15|-|TRBJ1-2|once|TRBV19
CASSSRQARWGGYTF
TGTGCCAGTAGTAGCCGACAGGCCCGATGGGGCGGCTACACCTTC
>13|-|TRBJ2-7|-|TRBV27
CASSFRAGYEQYF
TGTGCCAGCAGTTTCAGGGCAGGCTACGAGCAGTACTTC
>17|-|TRBJ2-1|-|TRBV5-1
CASSFEMTALTYNEQFF
TGCGCCAGCAGCTTTGAAATGACAGCCCTAACCTACAATGAGCAGTTCTTC
>17|TRBD1|TRBJ2-3|-|TRBV11-3
CASSSAQGASSTDTQYF
TGTGCCAGCAGCTCCGCTCAGGGGGCCTCTAGCACAGATACGCAGTATTTT
>14|-|TRBJ2-3|once|TRBV5-4
CASSRVVSTDTQYF
TGTGCCAGCAGTAGGGTTGTTAGCACAGATACGCAGTATTTT
>19|TRBD1|TRBJ2-7|-|TRBV28
CASSASGQGHLGNTYEQYF
TGTGCCAGCAGTGCGTCGGGACAGGGGCACCTGGGAAACACCTACGAGCAGTACTTC
>16|-|TRBJ2-7|-|TRBV7-3
CASSFNRVGASVEQYF
TGTGCCAGCAGCTTCAACAGGGTTGGGGCCTCGGTAGAGCAGTACTTC
>16|TRBD2|TRBJ2-3|-|TRBV9
CASSALSGSGADTQYF
TGTGCCAGCAGCGCCCTAAGCGGGAGTGGCGCAGATACGCAGTATTTT
>15|TRBD1|TRBJ2-7|-|TRBV2
CASRGRDRGSGEQYF
TGTGCCAGCAGGGGTCGGGACAGGGGATCTGGCGAGCAGTACTTC
>16|-|TRBJ1-2|-|TRBV5-1
CASSDGGGGQNYGYTF
TGCGCCAGCAGCGACGGCGGGGGCGGACAAAACTATGGCTACACCTTC
>14|-|TRBJ1-2|-|TRBV6-1
CASSEDTGNYGYTF
TGTGCCAGCAGTGAAGATACAGGAAACTATGGCTACACCTTC
>14|-|TRBJ1-1|-|TRBV2
CASSLDNWRAEAFF
TGTGCCAGCAGTTTGGACAACTGGAGGGCTGAAGCTTTCTTT
>14|TRBD1|TRBJ2-7|-|TRBV19
CASSMTGQIFGQYF
TGTGCCAGTAGTATGACGGGACAGATATTCGGGCAGTACTTC
>17|TRBD1|TRBJ1-1|-|TRBV19
CASRTPGTGGVNTEAFF
TGTGCCAGTAGAACCCCCGGGACAGGGGGCGTGAACACTGAAGCTTTCTTT
>13|-|TRBJ1-5|-|TRBV10-3
CAISEYGGQPQHF
TGTGCCATCAGTGAGTACGGGGGGCAGCCCCAGCATTTT
>13|-|TRBJ1-5|-|TRBV27
CASSLSSNQPQHF
TGTGCCAGCAGTTTGTCGAGCAATCAGCCCCAGCATTTT
>14|TRBD1|TRBJ2-1|-|TRBV10-3
CAISGDRGRNEQFF
TGTGCCATCAGTGGTGACAGGGGGAGGAATGAGCAGTTCTTC
>16|-|TRBJ2-7|-|TRBV5-5
CASSRRFQPGEDEQYF
TGTGCCAGCAGCCGGAGGTTCCAGCCAGGGGAGGACGAGCAGTACTTC
>15|TRBD1|TRBJ2-1|-|TRBV19
CASSISRTGLNEQFF
TGTGCCAGTAGTATATCCCGGACAGGGCTGAATGAGCAGTTCTTC
>14|-|TRBJ1-3|-|TRBV7-9
CASSSTGSGNTIYF
TGTGCCAGCAGCTCGACAGGCTCTGGAAACACCATATATTTT
>17|TRBD2|TRBJ2-1|-|TRBV7-6
CASSFPTSGHSYNEQFF
TGTGCCAGCAGCTTTCCGACTAGCGGACACTCCTACAATGAGCAGTTCTTC
>16|-|TRBJ2-2|once|TRBV29-1
CSVEVRFGSNTGELFF
TGCAGCGTTGAAGTACGATTTGGTTCGAACACCGGGGAGCTGTTTTTT
>14|TRBD1|TRBJ1-1|-|TRBV18
CASSIVQGANEAFF
TGTGCCAGCTCAATAGTTCAGGGGGCAAATGAAGCTTTCTTT
>16|TRBD2|TRBJ2-3|-|TRBV28
CASSLTSGRRVDTQYF
TGTGCCAGCAGCCTTACTAGCGGTCGGCGGGTAGATACGCAGTATTTT
>13|-|TRBJ2-7|-|TRBV19
CASSIDKAYEQYF
TGTGCCAGTAGTATAGACAAGGCGTACGAGCAGTACTTC
>13|-|TRBJ2-2|once|TRBV5-1
CASSQSNTGELFF
TGCGCCAGCAGCCAGTCGAACACCGGGGAGCTGTTTTTT
>13|-|TRBJ2-5|-|TRBV7-9
CASSLVVQETQYF
TGTGCCAGCAGCTTGGTTGTCCAAGAGACCCAGTACTTC
>12|-|TRBJ2-1|once|TRBV6-1
CASRPQGGEQFF
TGTGCCAGCAGGCCTCAGGGAGGTGAGCAGTTCTTC
>13|-|TRBJ1-5|-|TRBV2
CASKQDTNQPQHF
TGTGCCAGCAAACAGGACACTAATCAGCCCCAGCATTTT
>16|TRBD2|TRBJ2-5|-|TRBV5-1
CASSTGNSGGQETQYF
TGCGCCAGCAGCACGGGGAACTCGGGGGGCCAAGAGACCCAGTACTTC
>14|TRBD1|TRBJ2-2|-|TRBV7-2
CASRWGTGTGELFF
TGTGCCAGCAGATGGGGGACAGGGACCGGGGAGCTGTTTTTT
>15|-|TRBJ2-5|once|TRBV2
CASSVEAKGAGTQYF
TGTGCCAGCAGTGTGGAGGCGAAGGGAGCTGGGACCCAGTACTTC
>16|TRBD1|TRBJ2-5|-|TRBV11-2
CASSLSIGQGIETQYF
TGTGCCAGCAGCTTAAGTATCGGACAGGGTATCGAGACCCAGTACTTC
>13|TRBD1|TRBJ2-7|-|TRBV7-8
CASSVGQTYEQYF
TGTGCCAGCAGCGTGGGACAGACCTACGAGCAGTACTTC